The clone carrying this T cell receptor beta chain was seen many times. Its antigen is currently unknown. This entry is derived from a study of early T cells in non-severe SARS-CoV-2 infection. For the study at large: Sequencing targeted bulk RNA from unsorted whole blood, leaving chains unpaired. Regarding the study as a whole: VDJdb matching skewed toward anti-spike CD8 responses, missing private and CD4 specificities.

Unique molecular identifiers (one per individual cDNA molecule) were attached. TCRdb reprocessed the 5' RACE reads with MiXCR, giving one entry per CDR3 protein. This table holds 20,000 to 25,000 distinct CDR3 sequences, about 4% found once. The CDR3 has 15 amino acids. Trimming removed 5 bases at V and 4 bases at J, with 17 bases between. The receptor's source is an adult who was a healthcare worker with PCR-confirmed SARS-CoV-2 infection or an uninfected control (not recorded which). Sequenced: whole blood. The V and J genes are TRBV12-3 or TRBV12-4 and TRBJ2-5; D could derive from TRBD1 or TRBD2 (5 bases each). CDR3 residues: CASSVPGLGRETQYF. The CDR3 DNA follows: TGTGCCAGCAGTGTGCCGGGGCTAGGGAGAGAGACCCAGTACTTC.